This T cell receptor beta chain was identified in a study of human T cells and chemical hapten exposure. Study-level background: Variation in per-sample TCR yields came mainly from small pooled library volume differences. General observations from the study: TCRs exceeding a frequency of 1 in 1000 stayed unchanged under DPC sensitization.

In the library, unique molecular identifiers were attached to individual cDNA molecules. Using its own MiXCR run on the RACE reads, TCRdb lists one record per CDR3 protein. The sample has some 40,000 distinct CDR3 sequences; 3.7% are singletons. Indicated time point: healthy volunteer bleed at 6 weeks. Total RNA was extracted from unfractionated whole blood. Remarks on this clonotype: The antigen is undetermined.

The V end was cut by 6 bases, the J end by 0 bases, with 18 bases between. The CDR3 consists of 18 residues. The germline gives CDR1 LGHDT, CDR2 YNNKEL (reference sequence). Material for sequencing was whole blood. J is TRBJ1-6 and V is TRBV3-1, with D possibly TRBD1 on 5 matching bases. The source of this sequence is a human donor in good health. Some clones in this sample may be carry-over from other donors' samples. The CDR3 sequence: CASRPGHFSSSYNSPLHF. DNA of the CDR3: TGTGCCAGCAGACCCGGACATTTTTCCAGCTCCTATAATTCACCCCTCCACTTT.